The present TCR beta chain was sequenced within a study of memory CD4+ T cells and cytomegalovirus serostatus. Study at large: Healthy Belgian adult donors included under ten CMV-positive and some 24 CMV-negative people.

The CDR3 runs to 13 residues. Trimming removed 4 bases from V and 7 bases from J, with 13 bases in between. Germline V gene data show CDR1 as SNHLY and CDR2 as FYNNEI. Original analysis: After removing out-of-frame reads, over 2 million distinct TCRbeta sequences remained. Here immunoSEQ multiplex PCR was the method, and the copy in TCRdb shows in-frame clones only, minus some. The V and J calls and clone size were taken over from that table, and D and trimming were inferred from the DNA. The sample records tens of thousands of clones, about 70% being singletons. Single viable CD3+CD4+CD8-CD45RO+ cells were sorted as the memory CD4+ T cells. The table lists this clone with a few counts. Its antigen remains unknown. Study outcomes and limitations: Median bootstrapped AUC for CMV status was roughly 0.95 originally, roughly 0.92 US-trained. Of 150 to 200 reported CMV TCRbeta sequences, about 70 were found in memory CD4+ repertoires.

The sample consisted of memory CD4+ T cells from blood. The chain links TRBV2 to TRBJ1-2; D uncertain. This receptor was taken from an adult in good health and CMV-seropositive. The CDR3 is CASSGLGASGYTF. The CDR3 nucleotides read TGTGCCAGCAGTGGTTTGGGCGCCAGTGGCTACACCTTC.